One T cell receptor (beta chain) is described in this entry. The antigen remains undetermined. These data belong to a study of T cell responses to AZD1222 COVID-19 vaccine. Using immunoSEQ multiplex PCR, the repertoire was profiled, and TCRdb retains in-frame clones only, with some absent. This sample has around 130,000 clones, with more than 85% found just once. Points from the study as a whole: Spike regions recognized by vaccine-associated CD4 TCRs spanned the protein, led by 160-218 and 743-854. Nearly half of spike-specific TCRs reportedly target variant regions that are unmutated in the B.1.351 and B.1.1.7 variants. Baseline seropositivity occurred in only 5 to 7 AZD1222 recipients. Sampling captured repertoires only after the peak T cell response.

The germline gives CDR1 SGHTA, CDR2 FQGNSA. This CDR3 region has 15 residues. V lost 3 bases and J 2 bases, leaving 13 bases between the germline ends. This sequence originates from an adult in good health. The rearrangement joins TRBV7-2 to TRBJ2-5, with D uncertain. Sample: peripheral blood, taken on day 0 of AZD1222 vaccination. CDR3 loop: CASSFLSPPQETQYF. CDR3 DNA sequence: TGTGCCAGCAGCTTTTTGTCTCCCCCACAAGAGACCCAGTACTTC.